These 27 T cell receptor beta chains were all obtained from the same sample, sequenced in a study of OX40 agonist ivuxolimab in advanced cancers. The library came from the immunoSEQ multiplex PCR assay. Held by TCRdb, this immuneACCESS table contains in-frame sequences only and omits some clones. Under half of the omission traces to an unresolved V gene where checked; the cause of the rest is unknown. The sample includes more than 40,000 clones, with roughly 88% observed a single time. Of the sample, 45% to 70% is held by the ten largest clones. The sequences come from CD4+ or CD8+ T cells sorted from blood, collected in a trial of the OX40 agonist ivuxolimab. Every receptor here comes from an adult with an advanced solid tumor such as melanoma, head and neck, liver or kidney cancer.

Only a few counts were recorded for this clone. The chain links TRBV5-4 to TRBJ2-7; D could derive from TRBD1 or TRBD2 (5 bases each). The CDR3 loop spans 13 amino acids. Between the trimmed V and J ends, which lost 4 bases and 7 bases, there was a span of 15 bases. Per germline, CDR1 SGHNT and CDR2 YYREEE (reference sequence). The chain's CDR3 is CASSRTGAGEQYF. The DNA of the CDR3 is TGTGCCAGCAGCCGGACTGGGGCAGGGGAGCAGTACTTC.

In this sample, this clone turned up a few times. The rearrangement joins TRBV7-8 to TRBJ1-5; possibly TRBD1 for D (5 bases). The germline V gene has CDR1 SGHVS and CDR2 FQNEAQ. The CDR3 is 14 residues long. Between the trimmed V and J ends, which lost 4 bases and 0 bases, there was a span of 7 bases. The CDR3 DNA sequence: TGTGCCAGCAGCTCAGGGACTAGCAATCAGCCCCAGCATTTT. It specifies CASSSGTSNQPQHF.

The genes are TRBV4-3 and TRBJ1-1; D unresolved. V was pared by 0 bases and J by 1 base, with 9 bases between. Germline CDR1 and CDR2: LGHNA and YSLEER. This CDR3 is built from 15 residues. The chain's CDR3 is CASSQDRSGNTEAFF. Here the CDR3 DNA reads TGCGCCAGCAGCCAAGATAGGTCGGGGAACACTGAAGCTTTCTTT.

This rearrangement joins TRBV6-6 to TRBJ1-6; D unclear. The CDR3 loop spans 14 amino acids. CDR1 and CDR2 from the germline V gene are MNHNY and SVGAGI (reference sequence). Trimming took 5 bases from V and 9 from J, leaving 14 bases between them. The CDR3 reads CASSPREGSSPLHF. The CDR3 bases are TGTGCCAGCAGTCCCCGCGAGGGCAGTTCACCCCTCCACTTT.

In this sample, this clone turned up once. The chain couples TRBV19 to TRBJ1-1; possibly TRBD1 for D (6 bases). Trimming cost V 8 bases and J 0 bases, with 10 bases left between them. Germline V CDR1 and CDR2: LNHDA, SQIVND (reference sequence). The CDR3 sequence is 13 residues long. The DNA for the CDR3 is TGTGCCAGTGTAGGGGGGATGAACACTGAAGCTTTCTTT. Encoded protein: CASVGGMNTEAFF.

The CDR3 nucleotides read TGTGCCAGCAGTTACCAGGGTATTGAAGAGACCCAGTACTTC. This codes for CASSYQGIEETQYF. The gene calls are TRBV6-6 and TRBJ2-5; possible D gene TRBD1, 5 bases. Trimming took 2 bases from V and 3 from J, leaving 10 bases between them. This CDR3 has 14 residues. Germline V gives CDR1 MNHNY, CDR2 SVGAGI (reference sequence).

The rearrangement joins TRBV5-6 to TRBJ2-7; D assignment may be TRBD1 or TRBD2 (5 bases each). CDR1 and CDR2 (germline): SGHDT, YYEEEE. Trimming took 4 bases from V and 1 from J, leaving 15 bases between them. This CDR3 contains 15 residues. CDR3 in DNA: TGTGCCAGCAGCCGGATGGGGGTTGGGTCCTACGAGCAGTACTTC. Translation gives CASSRMGVGSYEQYF.

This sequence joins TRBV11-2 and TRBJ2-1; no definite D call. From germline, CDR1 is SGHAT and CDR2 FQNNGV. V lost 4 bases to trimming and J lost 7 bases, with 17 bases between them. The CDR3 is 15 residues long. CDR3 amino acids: CASSSAVNLRNEQFF. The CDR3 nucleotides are TGTGCCAGCAGCTCCGCCGTCAATTTAAGGAATGAGCAGTTCTTC.

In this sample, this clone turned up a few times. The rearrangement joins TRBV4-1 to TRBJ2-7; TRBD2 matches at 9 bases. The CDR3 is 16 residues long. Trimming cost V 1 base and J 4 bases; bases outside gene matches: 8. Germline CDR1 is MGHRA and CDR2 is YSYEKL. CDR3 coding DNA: TGCGCCAGCAGCCAAGGAAGTAGCGGGAGTCTATACGAGCAGTACTTC. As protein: CASSQGSSGSLYEQYF.

The CDR3 sequence: CASSQAGYTQYF. Here the CDR3 DNA reads TGCGCCAGCAGCCAAGCGGGGTATACGCAGTATTTT. The chain links TRBV4-1 to TRBJ2-3; D may be TRBD2 (5 bases). The CDR3 extends over 12 amino acids. Germline V CDR1 and CDR2: MGHRA, YSYEKL. V dropped 1 base and J dropped 7 bases, with 6 bases sitting between them.

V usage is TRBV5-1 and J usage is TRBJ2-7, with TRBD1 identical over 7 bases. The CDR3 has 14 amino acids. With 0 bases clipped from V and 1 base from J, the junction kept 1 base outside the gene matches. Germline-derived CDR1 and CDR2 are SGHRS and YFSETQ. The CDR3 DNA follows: TGCGCCAGCAGCTTGGCAGGGGGTTCCTACGAGCAGTACTTC. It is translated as CASSLAGGSYEQYF. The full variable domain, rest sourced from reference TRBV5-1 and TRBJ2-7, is KAGVTQTPRYLIKTRGQQVTLSCSPISGHRSVSWYQQTPGQGLQFLFEYFSETQRNKGNFPGRFSGRQFSNSRSEMNVSTLELGDSALYLCASSLAGGSYEQYFGPGTRLTVT.

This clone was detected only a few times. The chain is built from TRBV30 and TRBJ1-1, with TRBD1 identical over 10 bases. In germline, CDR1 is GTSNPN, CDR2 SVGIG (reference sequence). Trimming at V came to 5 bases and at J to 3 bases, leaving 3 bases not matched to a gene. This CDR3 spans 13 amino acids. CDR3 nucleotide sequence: TGTGCCTGGGCCGGACAGGGGGACACTGAAGCTTTCTTT. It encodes CAWAGQGDTEAFF.

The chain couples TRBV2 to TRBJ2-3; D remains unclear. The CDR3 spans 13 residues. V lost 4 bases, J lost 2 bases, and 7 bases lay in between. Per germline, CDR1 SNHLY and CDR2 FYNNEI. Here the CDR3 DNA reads TGTGCCAGCAGTGGGATGGTCACAGATACGCAGTATTTT. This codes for CASSGMVTDTQYF.

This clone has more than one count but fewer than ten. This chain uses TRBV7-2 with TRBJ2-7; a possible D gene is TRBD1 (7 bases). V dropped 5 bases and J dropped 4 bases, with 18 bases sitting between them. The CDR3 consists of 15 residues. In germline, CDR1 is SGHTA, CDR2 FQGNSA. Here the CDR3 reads CASSVQGTVGYEQYF. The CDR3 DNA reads TGTGCCAGCAGCGTACAGGGGACTGTTGGGTACGAGCAGTACTTC. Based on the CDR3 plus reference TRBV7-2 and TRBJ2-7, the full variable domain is GAGVSQSPSNKVTEKGKDVELRCDPISGHTALYWYRQSLGQGLEFLIYFQGNSAPDKSGLPSDRFSAERTGGSVSTLTIQRTQQEDSAVYLCASSVQGTVGYEQYFGPGTRLTVT.

The CDR3 spells CASSGGWEHSDGYTF. CDR3 DNA sequence: TGTGCCAGCAGCGGCGGCTGGGAACACTCCGATGGCTACACCTTC. The chain has TRBV28 and TRBJ1-2; no reliable D call. Trimming stripped 6 bases from V and 6 bases from J, with 20 bases between. Germline-derived CDR1 and CDR2 are MDHEN and SYDVKM. The CDR3 runs to 15 residues.

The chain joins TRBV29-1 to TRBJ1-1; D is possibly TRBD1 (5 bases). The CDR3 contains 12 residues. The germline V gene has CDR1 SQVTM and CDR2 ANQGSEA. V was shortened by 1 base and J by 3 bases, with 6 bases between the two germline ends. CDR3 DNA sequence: TGCAGCGTTGAAGGGGGCGACACTGAAGCTTTCTTT. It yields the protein CSVEGGDTEAFF.

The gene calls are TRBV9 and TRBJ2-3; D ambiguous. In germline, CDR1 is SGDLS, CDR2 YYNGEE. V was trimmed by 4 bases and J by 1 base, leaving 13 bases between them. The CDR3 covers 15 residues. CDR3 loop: CASSPPPGGTDTQYF. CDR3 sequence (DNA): TGTGCCAGCAGCCCCCCCCCGGGCGGCACAGATACGCAGTATTTT.

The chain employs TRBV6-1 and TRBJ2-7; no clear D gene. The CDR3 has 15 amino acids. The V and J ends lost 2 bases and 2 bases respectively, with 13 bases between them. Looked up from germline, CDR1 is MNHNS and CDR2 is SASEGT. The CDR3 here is CASSERSKSTYEQYF. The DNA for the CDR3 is TGTGCCAGCAGTGAACGATCTAAAAGCACCTACGAGCAGTACTTC.

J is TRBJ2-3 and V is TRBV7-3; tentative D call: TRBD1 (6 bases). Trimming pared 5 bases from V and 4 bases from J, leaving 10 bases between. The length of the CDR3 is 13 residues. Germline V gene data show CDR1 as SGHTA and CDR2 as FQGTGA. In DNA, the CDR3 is TGTGCCAGCAGCGCAGCAGGGGCAGATACGCAGTATTTT. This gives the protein CASSAAGADTQYF.

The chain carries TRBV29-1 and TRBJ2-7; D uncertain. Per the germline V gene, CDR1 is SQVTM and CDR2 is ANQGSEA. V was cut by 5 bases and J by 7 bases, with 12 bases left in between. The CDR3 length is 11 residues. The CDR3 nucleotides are TGCAGCGTTTTAAGGGTGGGGGAGCAGTACTTC. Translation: CSVLRVGEQYF.

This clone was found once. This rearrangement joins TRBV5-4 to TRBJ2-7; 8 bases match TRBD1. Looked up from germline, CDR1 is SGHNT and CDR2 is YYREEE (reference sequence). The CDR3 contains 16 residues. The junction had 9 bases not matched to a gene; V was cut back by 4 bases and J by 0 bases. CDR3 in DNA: TGTGCCAGCAGCGAGGTTCACGGACAGGGCTCCTACGAGCAGTACTTC. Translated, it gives CASSEVHGQGSYEQYF.

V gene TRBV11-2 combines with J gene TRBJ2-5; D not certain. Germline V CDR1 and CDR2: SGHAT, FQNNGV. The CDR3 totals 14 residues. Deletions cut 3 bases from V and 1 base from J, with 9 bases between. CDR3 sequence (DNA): TGTGCCAGCAGCTTTGGCGGAACCCAAGAGACCCAGTACTTC. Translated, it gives CASSFGGTQETQYF.

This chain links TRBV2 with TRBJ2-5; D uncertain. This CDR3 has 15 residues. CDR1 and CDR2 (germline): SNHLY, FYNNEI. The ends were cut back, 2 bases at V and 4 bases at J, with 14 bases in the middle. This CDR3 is CASSELRGRPETQYF. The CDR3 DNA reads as TGTGCCAGCAGTGAATTAAGAGGTCGGCCAGAGACCCAGTACTTC.

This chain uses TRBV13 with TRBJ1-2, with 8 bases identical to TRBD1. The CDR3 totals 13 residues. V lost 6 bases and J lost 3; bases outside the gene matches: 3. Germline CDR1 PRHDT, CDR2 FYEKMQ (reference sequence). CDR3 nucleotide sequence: TGTGCCAGCAGGGAGGACAGGGACTATGGCTACACCTTC. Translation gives CASREDRDYGYTF.

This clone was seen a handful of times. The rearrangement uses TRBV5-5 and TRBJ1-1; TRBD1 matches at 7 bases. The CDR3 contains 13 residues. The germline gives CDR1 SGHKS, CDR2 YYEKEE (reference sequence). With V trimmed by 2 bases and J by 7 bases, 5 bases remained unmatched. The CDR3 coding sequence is TGTGCCAGCAGCTTAGGGGGCAACTATGAAGCTTTCTTT. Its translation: CASSLGGNYEAFF. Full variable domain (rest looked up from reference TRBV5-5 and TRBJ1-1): DAGVTQSPTHLIKTRGQQVTLRCSPISGHKSVSWYQQVLGQGPQFIFQYYEKEERGRGNFPDRFSARQFPNYSSELNVNALLLGDSALYLCASSLGGNYEAFFGQGTRLTVV.

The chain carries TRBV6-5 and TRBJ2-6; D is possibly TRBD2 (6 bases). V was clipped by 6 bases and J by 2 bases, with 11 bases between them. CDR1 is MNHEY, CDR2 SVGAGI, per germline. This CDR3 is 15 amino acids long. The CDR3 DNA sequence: TGTGCCAGCAGGGAACGCGGGGCTGGGGCCAACGTCCTGACTTTC. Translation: CASRERGAGANVLTF.

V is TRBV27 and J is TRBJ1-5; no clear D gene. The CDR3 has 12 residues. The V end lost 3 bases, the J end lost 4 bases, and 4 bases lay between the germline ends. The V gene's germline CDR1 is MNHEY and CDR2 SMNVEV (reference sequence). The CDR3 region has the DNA TGTGCCAGCAGTTTCGTGAATCAGCCCCAGCATTTT. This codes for CASSFVNQPQHF.